Listed here are 23 T cell receptor beta chains from one sample, sequenced in a study of T cells in localized non-small cell lung cancer. Libraries were prepared by immunoSEQ multiplex PCR; TCRdb keeps only in-frame clonotypes and omits some of them. This table has about 5,500 clones, roughly 82% appearing once. The sequences come from peripheral blood mononuclear cells, collected before any cancer treatment. These TCRs come from a female donor older than 55 with stage II lung adenocarcinoma.

This chain connects TRBV6-5 to TRBJ2-7; D possibly corresponds to TRBD2 (5 bases). Trimming left V 7 bases short and J 6 bases short, with 19 bases between. The CDR3 consists of 14 residues. Germline V gene data show CDR1 as MNHEY and CDR2 as SVGAGI. The CDR3 loop reads CASTAPGLGVEQYF. CDR3 DNA: TGTGCCAGCACCGCGCCGGGGTTAGGAGTCGAGCAGTACTTC.

V and J are TRBV5-6 and TRBJ2-5, with 12 bases fitting TRBD1. The CDR3 is 16 residues long. V lost 1 base and J lost 5; bases outside the gene matches: 6. The germline V gene has CDR1 SGHDT and CDR2 YYEEEE. The CDR3 protein is CASSLTMGQGAETQYF. The CDR3 DNA reads TGTGCCAGCAGCTTGACCATGGGACAGGGGGCTGAGACCCAGTACTTC.

This chain connects TRBV7-9 to TRBJ1-1, with a weak D call TRBD1 (5 bases). This CDR3 is built from 15 residues. Germline CDR1 and CDR2: SEHNR and FQNEAQ (reference sequence). The V gene lost 0 bases and the J gene lost 3 bases, with 11 bases spanning the gap. Written as DNA, the CDR3 is TGTGCCAGCAGCTTAGCGGTTGGCAGGGACACTGAAGCTTTCTTT. Amino acids: CASSLAVGRDTEAFF.

The chain combines TRBV6-5 with TRBJ2-1, with TRBD2 matching over 8 bases. V trimming: 7 bases; J trimming: 12 bases; junction bases outside the gene matches: 8. This CDR3 contains 12 residues. Per the germline V gene, CDR1 is MNHEY and CDR2 is SVGAGI. The CDR3 nucleotides read TGTGCCAGCACCTCAAGCGCGGGGGGGCAGTTCTTC. Its translation: CASTSSAGGQFF.

The V gene is TRBV10-2, the J gene TRBJ1-1, with a tentative D call TRBD1 (6 bases). Germline-derived CDR1 and CDR2 are WSHSY and SAAADI. V was trimmed by 1 base and J by 10 bases, leaving 10 bases between them. The CDR3 is made up of 12 amino acids. This CDR3 is CASSEWGAGAFF. Written as DNA, the CDR3 is TGCGCCAGCAGTGAGTGGGGGGCCGGAGCTTTCTTT.

This clone was recorded once. CDR3 sequence (DNA): TGCGCCAGCAGCCAAGAAGGACAGGGAGGAAACACCATATATTTT. It is translated as CASSQEGQGGNTIYF. The gene calls are TRBV4-1 and TRBJ1-3; 8 bases align to TRBD1. Trimming took 0 bases from V and 4 from J; bases not matched to a gene: 2. The CDR3 has 15 residues. Germline CDR1 and CDR2: MGHRA and YSYEKL.

This clone was observed once. The gene calls are TRBV5-8 and TRBJ2-7, with unresolved D. This CDR3 has 16 amino acids. From germline, CDR1 is SGHTS and CDR2 YDEGEE. V was clipped by 3 bases and J by 0 bases, with 16 bases between them. The CDR3 reads CASSSSFWTTSYEQYV. The CDR3 DNA reads as TGTGCCAGCAGCTCTTCCTTTTGGACCACCTCCTACGAGCAGTACGTC.

The chain employs TRBV5-1 and TRBJ2-5; TRBD2 aligns across 10 bases. The CDR3 runs 16 residues. The germline gives CDR1 SGHRS, CDR2 YFSETQ. V lost 4 bases, J lost 3 bases, and 9 bases stayed unmatched. In DNA form, the CDR3 reads TGCGCCAGCAGCCGGATTACGAGCGGGAGGGAAGAGACCCAGTACTTC. The encoded protein is CASSRITSGREETQYF. The whole variable domain, remainder taken from reference TRBV5-1 and TRBJ2-5, is KAGVTQTPRYLIKTRGQQVTLSCSPISGHRSVSWYQQTPGQGLQFLFEYFSETQRNKGNFPGRFSGRQFSNSRSEMNVSTLELGDSALYLCASSRITSGREETQYFGPGTRLLVL.

The rearrangement joins TRBV5-6 to TRBJ2-2; TRBD1 agrees at 8 bases. V lost 4 bases and J lost 3; bases outside the gene matches: 8. CDR1 is SGHDT, CDR2 YYEEEE, per germline. This CDR3 is 16 amino acids long. The CDR3 sequence: CASSETGQGYTGELFF. CDR3 bases: TGTGCCAGCAGCGAGACTGGACAGGGATACACCGGGGAGCTGTTTTTT.

The chain uses TRBV9 and TRBJ2-2; the D is unclear. Trimming cost V 0 bases and J 1 base, with 10 bases left between them. Germline V gene sequence: CDR1 SGDLS, CDR2 YYNGEE. The CDR3 consists of 16 residues. The DNA of the CDR3 is TGTGCCAGCAGCGTAGGTACTACCCTGAACACCGGGGAGCTGTTTTTT. Protein sequence: CASSVGTTLNTGELFF.

This clone was observed once. This rearrangement joins TRBV11-2 to TRBJ2-1; 10 nucleotides match TRBD2. J was trimmed by 8 bases and V by 4 bases; bases with no gene match: 8. The germline V gene encodes CDR1 SGHAT and CDR2 FQNNGV. The CDR3 is 15 amino acids. CDR3 DNA sequence: TGTGCCAGCAGCTCTCGTAGCGGGGGGTCTGATGAGCAGTTCTTC. Amino acids: CASSSRSGGSDEQFF. The variable domain in full, with the rest retrieved from reference TRBV11-2 and TRBJ2-1, is EAGVAQSPRYKIIEKRQSVAFWCNPISGHATLYWYQQILGQGPKLLIQFQNNGVVDDSQLPKDRFSAERLKGVDSTLKIQPAKLEDSAVYLCASSSRSGGSDEQFFGPGTRLTVL.

The chain has TRBV6-1 and TRBJ1-1, with D hard to call. Germline CDR1 and CDR2: MNHNS and SASEGT. CDR3 size: 14 residues. The V gene lost 4 bases and the J gene lost 2 bases, with 11 bases spanning the gap. As DNA, the CDR3 is TGTGCCAGCAGTGCAAGTTGGGTTAACACTGAAGCTTTCTTT. Translation: CASSASWVNTEAFF.

V and J are TRBV5-6 and TRBJ2-3, with D hard to call. Trimming pared 2 bases from V and 0 bases from J, leaving 7 bases between. CDR1 SGHDT and CDR2 YYEEEE come from the germline V gene. The CDR3 contains 14 residues. The CDR3 sequence: CASSFGSSTDTQYF. The CDR3 DNA follows: TGTGCCAGCAGCTTTGGGTCTAGCACAGATACGCAGTATTTT. The variable domain in full, completed from reference TRBV5-6 and TRBJ2-3, reads DAGVTQSPTHLIKTRGQQVTLRCSPKSGHDTVSWYQQALGQGPQFIFQYYEEEERQRGNFPDRFSGHQFPNYSSELNVNALLLGDSALYLCASSFGSSTDTQYFGPGTRLTVL.

The V and J genes are TRBV19 and TRBJ2-5, with D possibly being TRBD1 or TRBD2 (5 bases each). Germline values: CDR1 LNHDA, CDR2 SQIVND (reference sequence). Trimming removed 4 bases from V and 4 bases from J, with 13 bases in between. CDR3 size: 14 residues. The CDR3: CASSRGRPPETQYF. The CDR3 nucleotides are TGTGCCAGTAGTAGGGGACGCCCTCCAGAGACCCAGTACTTC. Looking up the rest from reference TRBV19 and TRBJ2-5 gives the full variable domain: DGGITQSPKYLFRKEGQNVTLSCEQNLNHDAMYWYRQDPGQGLRLIYYSQIVNDFQKGDIAEGYSVSREKKESFPLTVTSAQKNPTAFYLCASSRGRPPETQYFGPGTRLLVL.

The count of this clone is one. The chain combines TRBV5-1 with TRBJ1-2; D is possibly TRBD1 (5 bases). Looked up from germline, CDR1 is SGHRS and CDR2 is YFSETQ. V was cut by 3 bases and J by 9 bases, with 12 bases left in between. The CDR3 sequence is 12 residues long. CDR3 DNA sequence: TGCGCCAGCAGCTCGGATCGGGGGAGCTACACCTTC. This translates into CASSSDRGSYTF.

The chain combines TRBV27 with TRBJ1-4; TRBD1 matches 10 bases. V gave up 4 bases and J gave up 6 bases; unmatched junction bases: 8. The CDR3 length is 16 residues. CDR1 is MNHEY and CDR2 is SMNVEV in the germline V gene (reference sequence). The CDR3 here is CASSSDLGTGDEKLFF. The CDR3, as DNA: TGTGCCAGCAGTTCCGACCTCGGGACAGGGGATGAAAAACTGTTTTTT.

The V gene is TRBV7-8, the J gene TRBJ2-5, with D hard to call. CDR1 and CDR2 (germline): SGHVS, FQNEAQ. V gave up 3 bases and J gave up 7 bases, with 9 bases separating them. The CDR3 has 12 amino acids. CDR3: CASSLDGLTQYF. CDR3 nucleotide sequence: TGTGCCAGCAGCTTGGACGGCTTGACCCAGTACTTC.

The chain is built from TRBV28 and TRBJ2-7; D gene uncertain. V lost 5 bases, J lost 3 bases, and 11 bases lay in between. Germline V gene lookup returns CDR1 MDHEN and CDR2 SYDVKM. The CDR3 is 13 amino acids. DNA of the CDR3: TGTGCCAGCAGTGGGCCGAGCTTCTACGAGCAGTACGTC. Its protein is CASSGPSFYEQYV.

V is TRBV2 and J is TRBJ2-3, with D perhaps TRBD1 or TRBD2 (5 bases each). The CDR3 runs to 16 residues. The germline V and J ends were trimmed by 0 bases and 2 bases, with 12 bases remaining between them. CDR1 SNHLY and CDR2 FYNNEI come from the germline V gene. The CDR3 sequence is CASSEATGPSTDTQYF. The CDR3 DNA follows: TGTGCCAGCAGTGAAGCCACGGGGCCCTCCACAGATACGCAGTATTTT.

This chain connects TRBV7-2 to TRBJ2-1, with 9 bases fitting TRBD2. The junction had 11 bases not matched to a gene; V was cut back by 1 base and J by 7 bases. In germline, CDR1 is SGHTA, CDR2 FQGNSA. CDR3 size: 17 residues. CDR3 nucleotides: TGTGCCAGCAGCTTAGTTGGGGCTAGCGGGATGTTTAATGAGCAGTTCTTC. This encodes CASSLVGASGMFNEQFF.

This clone has just one count. The chain uses TRBV6-5 and TRBJ2-3; 7 bases match TRBD1. V shed 6 bases and J 7 bases; nucleotides not matched to a gene: 4. Germline CDR1 reads MNHEY; CDR2 reads SVGAGI. CDR3 length: 12 residues. This chain's CDR3 is CASSQQGNTQYF. The CDR3 bases are TGTGCCAGCAGCCAACAGGGGAATACGCAGTATTTT.

This clone was seen once. The chain has TRBV11-2 and TRBJ1-2, with no clear D. V lost 1 base and J 0 bases, leaving 9 bases between the germline ends. CDR1 is SGHAT, CDR2 FQNNGV, per germline. The CDR3 length is 15 residues. The CDR3 sequence: CASSLGANPNYGYTF. CDR3 sequence (DNA): TGTGCCAGCAGCTTAGGGGCGAACCCTAACTATGGCTACACCTTC.

The chain uses TRBV6-1 and TRBJ2-3, with D unresolved. V was cut by 8 bases and J by 2 bases, with 5 bases left in between. This CDR3 has 11 amino acids. CDR1 is MNHNS and CDR2 is SASEGT in the germline V gene. The DNA of the CDR3 is TGTGCCAGCGGCTACACAGATACGCAGTATTTT. Protein sequence: CASGYTDTQYF.